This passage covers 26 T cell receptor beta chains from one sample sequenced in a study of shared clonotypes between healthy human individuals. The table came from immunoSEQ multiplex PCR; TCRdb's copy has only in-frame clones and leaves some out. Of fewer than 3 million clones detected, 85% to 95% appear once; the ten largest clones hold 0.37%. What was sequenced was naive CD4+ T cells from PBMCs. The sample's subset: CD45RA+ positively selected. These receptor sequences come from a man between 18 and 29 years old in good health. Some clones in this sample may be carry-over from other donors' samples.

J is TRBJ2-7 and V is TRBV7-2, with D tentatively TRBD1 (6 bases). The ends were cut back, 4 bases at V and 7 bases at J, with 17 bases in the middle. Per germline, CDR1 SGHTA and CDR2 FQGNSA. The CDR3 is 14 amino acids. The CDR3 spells CASSSRAQGGEQYF. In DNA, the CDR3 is TGTGCCAGCAGCTCACGGGCACAGGGCGGGGAGCAGTACTTC. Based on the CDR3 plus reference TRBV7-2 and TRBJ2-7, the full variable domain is GAGVSQSPSNKVTEKGKDVELRCDPISGHTALYWYRQSLGQGLEFLIYFQGNSAPDKSGLPSDRFSAERTGGSVSTLTIQRTQQEDSAVYLCASSSRAQGGEQYFGPGTRLTVT.

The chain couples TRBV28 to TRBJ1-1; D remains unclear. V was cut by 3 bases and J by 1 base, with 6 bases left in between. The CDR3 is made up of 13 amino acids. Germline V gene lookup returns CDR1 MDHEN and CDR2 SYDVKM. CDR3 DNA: TGTGCCAGCAGTTTCCTATCGAACACTGAAGCTTTCTTT. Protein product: CASSFLSNTEAFF.

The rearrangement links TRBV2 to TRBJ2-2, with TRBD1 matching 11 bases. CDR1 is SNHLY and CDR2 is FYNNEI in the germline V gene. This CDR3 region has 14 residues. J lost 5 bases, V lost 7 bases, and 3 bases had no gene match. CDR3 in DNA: TGTGCCAGCACAAGGGACAGGGGGACCGGGGAGCTGTTTTTT. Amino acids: CASTRDRGTGELFF. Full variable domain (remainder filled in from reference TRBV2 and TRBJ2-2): EPEVTQTPSHQVTQMGQEVILRCVPISNHLYFYWYRQILGQKVEFLVSFYNNEISEKSEIFDDQFSVERPDGSNFTLKIRSTKLEDSAMYFCASTRDRGTGELFFGEGSRLTVL.

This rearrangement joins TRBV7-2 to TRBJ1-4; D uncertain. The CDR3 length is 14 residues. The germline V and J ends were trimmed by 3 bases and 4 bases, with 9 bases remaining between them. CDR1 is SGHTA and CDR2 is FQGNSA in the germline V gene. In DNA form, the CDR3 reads TGTGCCAGCAGCTTCGCAGCAATTAATGAAAAACTGTTTTTT. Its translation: CASSFAAINEKLFF.

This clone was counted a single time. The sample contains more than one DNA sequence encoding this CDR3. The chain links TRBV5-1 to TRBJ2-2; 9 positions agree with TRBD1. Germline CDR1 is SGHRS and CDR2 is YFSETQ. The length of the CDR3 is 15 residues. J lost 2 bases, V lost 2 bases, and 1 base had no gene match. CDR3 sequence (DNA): TGCGCCAGCAGCTTACAGGGGGCTAACACCGGGGAGCTGTTTTTT. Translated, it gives CASSLQGANTGELFF.

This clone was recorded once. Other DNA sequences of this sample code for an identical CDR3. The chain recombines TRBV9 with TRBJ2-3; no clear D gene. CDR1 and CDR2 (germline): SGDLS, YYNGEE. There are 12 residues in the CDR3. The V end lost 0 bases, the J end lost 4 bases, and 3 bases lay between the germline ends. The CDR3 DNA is TGTGCCAGCAGCGTAGCTTCAGATACGCAGTATTTT. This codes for CASSVASDTQYF.

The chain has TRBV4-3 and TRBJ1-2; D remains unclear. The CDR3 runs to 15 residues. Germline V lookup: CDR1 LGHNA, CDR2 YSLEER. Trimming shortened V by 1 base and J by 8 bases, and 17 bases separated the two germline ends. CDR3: CASSQVTALSIGYTF. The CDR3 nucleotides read TGCGCCAGCAGCCAAGTAACAGCCCTTAGCATCGGCTACACCTTC.

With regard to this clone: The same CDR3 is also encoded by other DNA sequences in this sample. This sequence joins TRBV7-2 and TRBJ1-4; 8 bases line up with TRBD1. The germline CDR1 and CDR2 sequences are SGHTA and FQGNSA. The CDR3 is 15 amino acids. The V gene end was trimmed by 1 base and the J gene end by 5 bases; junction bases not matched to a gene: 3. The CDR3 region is CASSLGTGRNEKLFF. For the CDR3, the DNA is TGTGCCAGCAGCTTAGGGACAGGGAGGAATGAAAAACTGTTTTTT.

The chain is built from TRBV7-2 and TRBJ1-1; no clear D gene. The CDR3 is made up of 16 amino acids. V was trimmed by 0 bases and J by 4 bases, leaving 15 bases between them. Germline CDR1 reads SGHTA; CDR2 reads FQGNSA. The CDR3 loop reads CASSLAPGRLGTEAFF. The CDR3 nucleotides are TGTGCCAGCAGCTTAGCCCCAGGCCGTCTGGGCACTGAAGCTTTCTTT.

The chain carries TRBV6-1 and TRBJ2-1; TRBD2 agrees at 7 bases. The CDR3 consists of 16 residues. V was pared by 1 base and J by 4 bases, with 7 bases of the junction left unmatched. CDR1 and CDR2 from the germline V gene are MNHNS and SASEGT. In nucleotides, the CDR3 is TGTGCCAGCAGTGAAGATTTAACGGGACTATACAATGAGCAGTTCTTC. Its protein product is CASSEDLTGLYNEQFF.

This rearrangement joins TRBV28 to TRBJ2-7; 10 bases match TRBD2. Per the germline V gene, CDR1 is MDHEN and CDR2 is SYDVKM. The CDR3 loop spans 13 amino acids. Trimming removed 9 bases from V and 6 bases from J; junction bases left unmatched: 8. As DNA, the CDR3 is TGTGCCAGTACTCTCCTAGCGGGAGCCGAGCAGTACTTC. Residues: CASTLLAGAEQYF.

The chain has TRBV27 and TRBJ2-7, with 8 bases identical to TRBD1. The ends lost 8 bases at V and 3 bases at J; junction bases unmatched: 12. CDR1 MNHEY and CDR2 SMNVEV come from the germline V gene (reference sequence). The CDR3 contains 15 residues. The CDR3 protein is CASGVFGTGLYEQYF. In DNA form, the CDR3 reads TGTGCCAGCGGAGTGTTCGGGACAGGCCTCTACGAGCAGTACTTC.

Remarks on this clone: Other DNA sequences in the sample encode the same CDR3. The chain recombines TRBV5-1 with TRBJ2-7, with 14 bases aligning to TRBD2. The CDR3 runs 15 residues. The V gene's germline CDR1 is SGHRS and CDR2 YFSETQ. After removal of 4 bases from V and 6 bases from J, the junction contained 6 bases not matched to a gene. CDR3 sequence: CASSLGLAGGLEQYF. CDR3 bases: TGCGCCAGCAGCCTTGGACTAGCGGGAGGTCTCGAGCAGTACTTC. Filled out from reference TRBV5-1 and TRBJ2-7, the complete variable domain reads KAGVTQTPRYLIKTRGQQVTLSCSPISGHRSVSWYQQTPGQGLQFLFEYFSETQRNKGNFPGRFSGRQFSNSRSEMNVSTLELGDSALYLCASSLGLAGGLEQYFGPGTRLTVT.

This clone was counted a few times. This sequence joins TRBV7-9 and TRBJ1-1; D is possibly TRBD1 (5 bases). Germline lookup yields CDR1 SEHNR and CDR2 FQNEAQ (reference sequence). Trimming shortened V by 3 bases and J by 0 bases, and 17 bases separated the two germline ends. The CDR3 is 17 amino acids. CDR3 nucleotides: TGTGCCAGCAGCTTGCTGAGGGGAGGTTTGGTGAACACTGAAGCTTTCTTT. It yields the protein CASSLLRGGLVNTEAFF.

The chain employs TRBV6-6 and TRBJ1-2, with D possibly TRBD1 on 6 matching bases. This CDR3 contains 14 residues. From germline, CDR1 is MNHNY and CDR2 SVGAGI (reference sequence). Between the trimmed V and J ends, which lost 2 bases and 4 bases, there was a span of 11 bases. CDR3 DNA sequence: TGTGCCAGCAGTTACAGGGGGGCCGGCTATGGCTACACCTTC. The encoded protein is CASSYRGAGYGYTF.

CDR3 protein: CASSIPSGMGEQYF. The CDR3 nucleotides are TGTGCCAGCAGCATCCCTAGCGGGATGGGGGAGCAGTACTTC. The chain couples TRBV7-8 to TRBJ2-7, with 9 bases matching TRBD2. Germline V CDR1 and CDR2: SGHVS, FQNEAQ. J was trimmed by 7 bases and V by 5 bases; bases with no gene match: 9. The CDR3 covers 14 residues.

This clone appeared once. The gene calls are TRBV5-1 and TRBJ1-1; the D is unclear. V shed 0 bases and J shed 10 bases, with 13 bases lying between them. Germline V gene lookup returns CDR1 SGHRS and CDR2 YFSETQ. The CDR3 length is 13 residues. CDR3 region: CASSLGEALGAFF. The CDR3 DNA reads TGCGCCAGCAGCTTGGGGGAGGCCTTAGGAGCTTTCTTT. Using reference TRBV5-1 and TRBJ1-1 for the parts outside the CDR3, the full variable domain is KAGVTQTPRYLIKTRGQQVTLSCSPISGHRSVSWYQQTPGQGLQFLFEYFSETQRNKGNFPGRFSGRQFSNSRSEMNVSTLELGDSALYLCASSLGEALGAFFGQGTRLTVV.

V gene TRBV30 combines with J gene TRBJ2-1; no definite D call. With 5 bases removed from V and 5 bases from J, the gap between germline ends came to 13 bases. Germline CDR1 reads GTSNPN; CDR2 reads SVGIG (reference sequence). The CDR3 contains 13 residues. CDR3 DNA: TGTGCCTGGTCCCTCAGGCTAAACAATGAGCAGTTCTTC. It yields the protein CAWSLRLNNEQFF.

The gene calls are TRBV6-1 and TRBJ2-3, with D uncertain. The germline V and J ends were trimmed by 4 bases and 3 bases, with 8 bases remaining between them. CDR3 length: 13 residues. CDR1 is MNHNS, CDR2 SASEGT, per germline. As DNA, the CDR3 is TGTGCCAGCAGTGTACAGTTTACAGATACGCAGTATTTT. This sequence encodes CASSVQFTDTQYF.

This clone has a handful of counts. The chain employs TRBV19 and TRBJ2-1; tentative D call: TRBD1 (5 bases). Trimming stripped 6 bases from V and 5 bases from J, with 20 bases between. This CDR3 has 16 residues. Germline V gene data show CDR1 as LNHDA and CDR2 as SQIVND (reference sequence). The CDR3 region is CASSSLRTNRNNEQFF. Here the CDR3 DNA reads TGTGCCAGTAGCTCACTGCGGACAAACAGAAACAATGAGCAGTTCTTC.

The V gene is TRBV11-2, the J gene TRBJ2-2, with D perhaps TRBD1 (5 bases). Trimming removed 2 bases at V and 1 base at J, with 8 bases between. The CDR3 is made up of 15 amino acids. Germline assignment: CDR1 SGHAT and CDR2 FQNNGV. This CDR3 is CASSLQGVNTGELFF. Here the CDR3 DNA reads TGTGCCAGCAGCTTACAGGGTGTGAACACCGGGGAGCTGTTTTTT. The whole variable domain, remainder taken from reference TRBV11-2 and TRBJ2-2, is EAGVAQSPRYKIIEKRQSVAFWCNPISGHATLYWYQQILGQGPKLLIQFQNNGVVDDSQLPKDRFSAERLKGVDSTLKIQPAKLEDSAVYLCASSLQGVNTGELFFGEGSRLTVL.

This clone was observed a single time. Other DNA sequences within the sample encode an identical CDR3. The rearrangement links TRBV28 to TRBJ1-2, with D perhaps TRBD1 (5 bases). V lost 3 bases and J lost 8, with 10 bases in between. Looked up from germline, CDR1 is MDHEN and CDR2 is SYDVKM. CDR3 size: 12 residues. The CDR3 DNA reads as TGTGCCAGCAGTTTGGGGGTCGGGGGCTACACCTTC. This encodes CASSLGVGGYTF.

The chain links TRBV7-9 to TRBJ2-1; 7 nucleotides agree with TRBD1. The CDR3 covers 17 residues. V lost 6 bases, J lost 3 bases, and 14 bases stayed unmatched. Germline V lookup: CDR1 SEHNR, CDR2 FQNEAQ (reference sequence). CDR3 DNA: TGTGCCAGCAGACCCGTTTCCGGGACAGCCGACTACAATGAGCAGTTCTTC. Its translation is CASRPVSGTADYNEQFF.

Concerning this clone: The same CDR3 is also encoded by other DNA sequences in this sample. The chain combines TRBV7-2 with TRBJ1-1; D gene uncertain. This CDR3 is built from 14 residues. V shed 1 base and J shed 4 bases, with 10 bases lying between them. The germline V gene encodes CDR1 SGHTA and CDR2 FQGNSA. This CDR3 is CASSLESLGTEAFF. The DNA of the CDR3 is TGTGCCAGCAGCTTAGAGTCCTTGGGCACTGAAGCTTTCTTT.

CDR3 coding DNA: TGCGCCAGCAGCCCTTTAGGGCAGCCCGGGGAGCTGTTTTTT. Its protein product is CASSPLGQPGELFF. The chain combines TRBV5-1 with TRBJ2-2; D is undetermined. V shed 4 bases and J shed 6 bases, with 13 bases lying between them. CDR1 and CDR2 from the germline V gene are SGHRS and YFSETQ. This CDR3 spans 14 amino acids.

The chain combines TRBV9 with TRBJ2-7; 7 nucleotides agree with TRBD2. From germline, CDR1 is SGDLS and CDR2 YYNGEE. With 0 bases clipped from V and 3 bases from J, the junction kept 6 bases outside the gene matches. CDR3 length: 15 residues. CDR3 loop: CASSVAFGGSYEQYF. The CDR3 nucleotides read TGTGCCAGCAGCGTAGCTTTCGGCGGGAGCTACGAGCAGTACTTC.